Sequencing of this T cell receptor beta chain was carried out in a study of patients and donors after allogeneic stem cell transplantation. The V and J ends lost 9 bases and 3 bases, in that order; junction bases with no gene match: 5. The CDR3 loop spans 13 amino acids. Germline V gene lookup returns CDR1 MGHDK and CDR2 SYGVNS. In TCRdb, the RT-PCR reads were re-called with MiXCR into one record per CDR3 protein. The sample records around 150,000 distinct CDR3 sequences, 30% being singletons. Sequencing was performed on blood, either unsorted or a sorted T cell fraction (not recorded which). The chain recombines TRBV25-1 with TRBJ2-1, with 7 bases that match TRBD1. The sequence was obtained from a human donor who was either an allogeneic HSCT recipient or a stem cell or donor lymphocyte infusion donor (not recorded which). It is not recorded whose cells these are; they may come from a transplant donor. CDR3 sequence: CASGTDVYNEQFF. The CDR3 DNA reads as TGTGCCAGTGGGACAGATGTCTACAATGAGCAGTTCTTC.